By share of the sample, the clone carrying this T cell receptor beta chain is medium-sized. Antigen unknown. Amplification of TRBV12-4/TRBJ1-2 clonotypes used adaptor-ligated barcode primers. MiXCR was run by TCRdb on the multiplex PCR reads, yielding one entry per CDR3 protein. The repertoire holds 1,000 to 1,500 distinct CDR3 sequences, with about 20% as singletons. Study-wide results and limits: Tumor Tregs overlapped most with tumor, then blood, naive CD4+ cells. In terms of TCR gene usage, tumor memory CD4+ T cells clustered together with blood and lymph node memory CD4+ cells, as well as with lymph node naive CD4+ cells.

This CDR3 region has 16 residues. V shed 2 bases and J shed 0 bases, with 13 bases lying between them. Naive CD4+ cells had CD25+ Tregs removed. This chain connects TRBV12-3 or TRBV12-4 to TRBJ1-2; no clear D gene. The sample taken for sequencing was naive CD4+ T cells sorted from blood. Subset described: naive CD4+ T cells, CD4+CD45RA+CD25-. This TCR was sampled from a female donor with breast cancer. The CDR3 region is CASSLRRADPNYGYTF. The CDR3, as DNA: TGTGCCAGCAGTTTAAGGAGAGCGGACCCTAACTATGGCTACACCTTC.